This T cell receptor (beta chain) was documented in a study of blood T cell repertoires in COVID-19. The CDR3 length is 21 residues. V was clipped by 2 bases and J by 3 bases; unmatched bases: 21. Germline CDR1 reads ENHRY; CDR2 reads SYGVKD. This clone was detected once. The method was immunoSEQ multiplex PCR; TCRdb's version includes in-frame clones alone and lacks a portion of them. Here the sample spans 200,000 or so clones, roughly four fifths being singletons. This TCR was recovered from a woman aged 25 to 39 with acute or convalescent COVID-19. The chain carries TRBV10-3 and TRBJ2-3; the match to TRBD2 covers 9 bases. Sequenced sample: peripheral blood. The CDR3 is CAISETDLMGGRAWSTDTQYF. The CDR3 nucleotides read TGTGCCATCAGTGAGACGGACCTTATGGGCGGGAGGGCCTGGAGTACAGATACGCAGTATTTT.